The next 2 T cell receptor beta chains were all read from a single sample in a study of blood T cell repertoires in COVID-19. Assay used: immunoSEQ multiplex PCR; TCRdb lists only in-frame clones, some missing. The repertoire consists of 150,000 or so clones, with around 82% occurring once and the leading ten covering approximately 0.6%. Source material: peripheral blood. These receptors came from a man between 60 and 75 years old with COVID-19, enrolled during active disease.

In DNA form, the CDR3 reads TGTGCCATCAGGGCAGAAATGAACACTGAAGCTTTCTTT. This codes for CAIRAEMNTEAFF. This chain joins TRBV10-3 and TRBJ1-1; D not resolved. V was clipped by 6 bases and J by 0 bases, with 8 bases between them. The CDR3 has 13 amino acids. Germline V CDR1 and CDR2: ENHRY, SYGVKD.

J is TRBJ1-3 and V is TRBV6-6; 7 nucleotides align to TRBD1. The CDR3 contains 16 residues. The J segment lost 3 bases and the V segment lost 7 bases, leaving 12 bases of the junction unmatched. Germline CDR1 and CDR2: MNHNY and SVGAGI (reference sequence). Written as DNA, the CDR3 is TGTGCCAGCACGGGATCAGGGGGTTCATTTGGAAACACCATATATTTT. Its protein product is CASTGSGGSFGNTIYF.